This TCR beta chain was sequenced during a study of blood T cell repertoires in COVID-19. Study summary: COVID-19 samples collected from the United States, Italy and Spain covered acute and convalescent phases. T cells, B-cell-depleted T cells, or PBMCs provided the cDNA or gDNA that served as material.

The CDR3 has 13 amino acids. Germline V gives CDR1 LGHDT, CDR2 YNNKEL (reference sequence). Trimming shortened V by 6 bases and J by 8 bases, and 14 bases separated the two germline ends. The authors' processing: Amplification with reference gene primers provided the estimates of nucleated cell counts. TCRdb's copy holds only in-frame clones and misses some; the assay was immunoSEQ multiplex PCR. Clone size and V and J calls were adopted from that table, with D and trimming inferred from the DNA. The repertoire holds about 110,000 clones, approximately 85% seen once, with about 2% in the top ten. The gene calls are TRBV3-1 (or the pseudogene TRBV3-2) and TRBJ2-1, with a tentative D call TRBD2 (6 bases). The sample was peripheral blood. The clonotype originates from a human donor in a cohort sampled during active COVID-19. CDR3 region: CASSTFWEDEQFF. CDR3 sequence (DNA): TGTGCCAGCAGTACTTTTTGGGAGGATGAGCAGTTCTTC.